A single TCR beta chain is shown here with its context. This record comes from a study of T cell changes during pregnancy in multiple sclerosis. CDR1 and CDR2 from the germline V gene are SEHNR and FQNEAQ (reference sequence). The V and J ends lost 3 bases and 2 bases respectively, with 14 bases between them. The CDR3 is made up of 16 amino acids. The repertoire was sequenced with immunoSEQ multiplex PCR; TCRdb's copy has only in-frame clones and lacks some. The data show under 40,000 clones, around 92% seen once. This receptor was identified in a female donor with multiple sclerosis, enrolled in a pregnancy study. This specimen was CD8+ T cells from peripheral blood mononuclear cells, taken before pregnancy. The chain carries TRBV7-9 and TRBJ1-3; D is ambiguous. CDR3 protein: CASSLYGRQPGNTIYF. The DNA of the CDR3 is TGTGCCAGCAGCTTGTACGGGAGGCAGCCTGGAAACACCATATATTTT.